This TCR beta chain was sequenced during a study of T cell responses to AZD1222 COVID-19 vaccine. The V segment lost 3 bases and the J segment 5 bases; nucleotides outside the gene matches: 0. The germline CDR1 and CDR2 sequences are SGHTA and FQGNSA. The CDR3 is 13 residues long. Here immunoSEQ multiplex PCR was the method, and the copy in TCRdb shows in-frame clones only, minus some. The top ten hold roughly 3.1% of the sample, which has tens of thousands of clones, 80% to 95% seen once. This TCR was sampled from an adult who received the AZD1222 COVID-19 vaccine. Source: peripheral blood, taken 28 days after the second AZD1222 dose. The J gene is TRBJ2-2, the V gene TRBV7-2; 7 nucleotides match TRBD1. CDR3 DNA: TGTGCCAGCAGCTTGACAGGGACCGGGGAGCTGTTTTTT. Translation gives CASSLTGTGELFF.